The 30 T cell receptor beta chains below were found in one sample sequenced in a study of early T cells in non-severe SARS-CoV-2 infection. TCRdb re-called the 5' RACE reads through MiXCR, storing one row per CDR3 protein. Among some 36,000 distinct CDR3 sequences, approximately 6.6% were seen once, and the ten largest hold around 25%. The sequenced sample was whole blood, obtained at baseline. These receptors were taken from an adult who was a healthcare worker with PCR-confirmed SARS-CoV-2 infection or an uninfected control (not recorded which).

This clonotype was observed a handful of times. The chain joins TRBV14 to TRBJ2-3; D perhaps matches TRBD2 (6 bases). The CDR3 covers 17 residues. Germline V gene sequence: CDR1 SGHDN, CDR2 FVKESK. V was trimmed by 2 bases and J by 2 bases, leaving 17 bases between them. The CDR3 nucleotides are TGTGCCAGCAGCCAACCCCGGAGCCGGGGGTACACAGATACGCAGTATTTT. As protein: CASSQPRSRGYTDTQYF.

This clonotype has only a few counts. The gene calls are TRBV5-1 and TRBJ1-1; D is unclear. The length of the CDR3 is 13 residues. Germline assignment: CDR1 SGHRS and CDR2 YFSETQ. V lost 5 bases to trimming and J lost 2 bases, with 10 bases between them. CDR3 protein: CASRETTNTEAFF. CDR3 in DNA: TGCGCCAGCAGAGAGACGACCAACACTGAAGCTTTCTTT. The complete variable domain, with remaining parts taken from reference TRBV5-1 and TRBJ1-1, reads KAGVTQTPRYLIKTRGQQVTLSCSPISGHRSVSWYQQTPGQGLQFLFEYFSETQRNKGNFPGRFSGRQFSNSRSEMNVSTLELGDSALYLCASRETTNTEAFFGQGTRLTVV.

The sample holds many counts of this clonotype. The chain joins TRBV20-1 to TRBJ2-1, with a weak D call TRBD2 (6 bases). Trimming stripped 5 bases from V and 0 bases from J, with 14 bases between. Per the germline V gene, CDR1 is DFQATT and CDR2 is SNEGSKA (reference sequence). There are 15 residues in the CDR3. CDR3 nucleotides: TGCAGTGCTGTCGACAGCGGGCGCTCCTACAATGAGCAGTTCTTC. This sequence encodes CSAVDSGRSYNEQFF.

This clonotype has just a few counts. The chain links TRBV28 to TRBJ2-7, with a tentative D call TRBD1 (6 bases). The CDR3 runs 18 residues. Per the germline V gene, CDR1 is MDHEN and CDR2 is SYDVKM. The germline V and J ends were trimmed by 0 bases and 4 bases, with 22 bases remaining between them. This chain's CDR3 is CASSLWAPTEETGYEQYF. CDR3 DNA sequence: TGTGCCAGCAGTTTATGGGCCCCAACTGAGGAAACAGGGTACGAGCAGTACTTC.

This clonotype appeared a few times. This chain connects TRBV10-3 to TRBJ2-5; D is ambiguous. With 2 bases removed from V and 5 bases from J, the gap between germline ends came to 6 bases. CDR3 length: 12 amino acids. Looked up from germline, CDR1 is ENHRY and CDR2 is SYGVKD. The CDR3 protein is CAISEPRETQYF. CDR3 coding DNA: TGTGCCATCAGTGAGCCAAGGGAGACCCAGTACTTC.

The chain links TRBV3-1 to TRBJ1-1; D call uncertain. Trimming left V 4 bases short and J 8 bases short, with 8 bases between. Germline CDR1 is LGHDT and CDR2 is YNNKEL (reference sequence). The CDR3 is 11 amino acids. The CDR3: CASSLSEEAFF. The CDR3 DNA reads TGTGCCAGCAGCCTCAGCGAGGAAGCTTTCTTT.

This clonotype was found a few times. V and J are TRBV2 and TRBJ2-3, with unresolved D. The CDR3 has 11 residues. Trimming removed 8 bases from V and 5 bases from J, with 8 bases in between. CDR1 is SNHLY and CDR2 is FYNNEI in the germline V gene. For the CDR3, the DNA is TGTGCCAGCTCGGATGGAGATACGCAGTATTTT. It codes for CASSDGDTQYF. Variable domain in full (rest from reference TRBV2 and TRBJ2-3): EPEVTQTPSHQVTQMGQEVILRCVPISNHLYFYWYRQILGQKVEFLVSFYNNEISEKSEIFDDQFSVERPDGSNFTLKIRSTKLEDSAMYFCASSDGDTQYFGPGTRLTVL.

The chain links TRBV11-2 to TRBJ1-2; D is ambiguous. This CDR3 spans 13 amino acids. Trimming removed 6 bases from V and 3 bases from J, with 11 bases in between. CDR1 and CDR2 from the germline V gene are SGHAT and FQNNGV. CDR3 sequence reads: CASRRSQHYGYTF. CDR3 in DNA: TGTGCCAGCAGAAGGAGTCAGCACTATGGCTACACCTTC.

This clonotype was seen more than once but under ten times. The rearrangement links TRBV7-2 to TRBJ2-5, with TRBD1 identical over 8 bases. V shed 6 bases and J 5 bases; nucleotides not matched to a gene: 11. In germline, CDR1 is SGHTA, CDR2 FQGNSA. CDR3 length: 15 residues. In DNA, the CDR3 is TGTGCCAGCAGTAGACAGGGGTTAGTCGGGGAGACCCAGTACTTC. This encodes CASSRQGLVGETQYF.

The V call is TRBV7-2, the J call TRBJ2-7; perhaps D is TRBD1 or TRBD2 (5 bases each). The CDR3 totals 12 residues. Trimming took off 0 bases at V and 8 bases at J, with 8 bases between the two ends. The germline gives CDR1 SGHTA, CDR2 FQGNSA. CDR3 nucleotide sequence: TGTGCCAGCAGCTTAGCGGGGGATAAGCAGTACTTC. Protein: CASSLAGDKQYF.

This chain connects TRBV18 to TRBJ1-1; no reliable D call. The CDR3 sequence is 13 residues long. The germline V gene has CDR1 KGHSH and CDR2 LQKENI. V dropped 5 bases and J dropped 5 bases, with 12 bases sitting between them. In DNA form, the CDR3 reads TGTGCCAGCTCAGGTACGGAAGAAACTGAAGCTTTCTTT. Translation gives CASSGTEETEAFF.

The rearrangement uses TRBV7-2 and TRBJ2-7; D perhaps matches TRBD2 (5 bases). V lost 4 bases, J lost 5 bases, and 12 bases lay in between. CDR3 size: 13 residues. Germline V gene lookup returns CDR1 SGHTA and CDR2 FQGNSA. This CDR3 reads CASSSGKNNEQYF. The CDR3, as DNA: TGTGCCAGCAGCTCCGGGAAGAACAACGAGCAGTACTTC.

The sample holds a few counts of this clonotype. V usage is TRBV6-5 and J usage is TRBJ2-7, with a weak D call TRBD2 (6 bases). Trimming removed 1 base at V and 0 bases at J, with 16 bases between. CDR3 length equals 17 residues. The germline V gene has CDR1 MNHEY and CDR2 SVGAGI. The CDR3 is CASSYFWSPGGSYEQYF. In DNA, the CDR3 is TGTGCCAGCAGTTACTTTTGGAGCCCCGGGGGCTCCTACGAGCAGTACTTC.

In its sample, this clonotype was seen many times. An end of the junction does not agree with germline; a read error may underlie this. The rearrangement joins TRBV7-7 to TRBJ2-5; 7 bases are a match to TRBD2. The CDR3 consists of 15 residues. Per germline, CDR1 SSHAT and CDR2 FNYEAQ (reference sequence). The CDR3 here is CASSYGAGMGETQYF. In DNA form, the CDR3 reads TGTGCTAGCAGCTACGGAGCGGGGATGGGCGAGACCCAGTACTTC.

This clonotype was seen a few times. The chain recombines TRBV20-1 with TRBJ2-1, with 9 bases lining up with TRBD2. The CDR3 consists of 16 residues. Unmatched junction bases numbered 11, after V lost 3 bases and J lost 5 bases. The germline CDR1 and CDR2 sequences are DFQATT and SNEGSKA (reference sequence). CDR3 protein: CSASPGLALWDNEQFF. CDR3 sequence (DNA): TGCAGTGCTAGCCCGGGACTAGCACTATGGGACAATGAGCAGTTCTTC.

This clonotype was detected many times. This rearrangement joins TRBV7-2 to TRBJ2-3; 7 bases align to TRBD2. This CDR3 is built from 15 residues. Unmatched junction bases numbered 4, after V lost 4 bases and J lost 0 bases. Germline assignment: CDR1 SGHTA and CDR2 FQGNSA. As DNA, the CDR3 is TGTGCCAGCAGCTCCCAGCGGGGCAGCACAGATACGCAGTATTTT. This translates into CASSSQRGSTDTQYF.

This clonotype was observed at least ten times. The chain's CDR3 is CASSRTGGGEQFF. The CDR3 DNA follows: TGTGCCAGCAGCCGGACAGGGGGCGGTGAGCAGTTCTTC. The V gene is TRBV7-2, the J gene TRBJ2-1, with TRBD1 matching over 11 bases. This CDR3 spans 13 amino acids. Germline V CDR1 and CDR2: SGHTA, FQGNSA. The ends lost 5 bases at V and 9 bases at J; junction bases unmatched: 3.

This clonotype has at least ten counts. The gene calls are TRBV5-1 and TRBJ1-3; D ambiguous. The V gene lost 4 bases and the J gene lost 0 bases, with 11 bases spanning the gap. The CDR3 runs 15 residues. The germline V gene encodes CDR1 SGHRS and CDR2 YFSETQ. In DNA form, the CDR3 reads TGCGCCAGCAGCCAAGGCGGAGCCTCTGGAAACACCATATATTTT. It is translated as CASSQGGASGNTIYF. Together with reference TRBV5-1 and TRBJ1-3, the CDR3 gives the full variable domain: KAGVTQTPRYLIKTRGQQVTLSCSPISGHRSVSWYQQTPGQGLQFLFEYFSETQRNKGNFPGRFSGRQFSNSRSEMNVSTLELGDSALYLCASSQGGASGNTIYFGEGSWLTVV.

This clonotype was counted many times. The gene calls are TRBV20-1 and TRBJ2-1; D is undetermined. Germline V CDR1 and CDR2: DFQATT, SNEGSKA (reference sequence). The CDR3 has 14 amino acids. Trimming took off 2 bases at V and 6 bases at J, with 14 bases between the two ends. CDR3 sequence (DNA): TGCAGTGCTAGAAAGGGCGTAGCCACCAATGAGCAGTTCTTC. It translates to CSARKGVATNEQFF.

This clonotype was recorded a few times. The V and J genes are TRBV11-2 and TRBJ2-7, with 7 bases lining up with TRBD1. The CDR3 is 12 amino acids. Germline V gene data show CDR1 as SGHAT and CDR2 as FQNNGV. V was pared by 4 bases and J by 5 bases, with 2 bases of the junction left unmatched. This chain's CDR3 is CASSSTGDEQYF. The CDR3 DNA follows: TGTGCCAGCAGCTCAACAGGGGACGAGCAGTACTTC.

This clonotype was observed at least ten times. The J gene is TRBJ1-5, the V gene TRBV14; D is ambiguous. The CDR3 length is 13 residues. Germline CDR1 and CDR2: SGHDN and FVKESK. V shed 2 bases and J shed 9 bases, with 11 bases lying between them. The CDR3 DNA reads as TGTGCCAGCAGCCAATCCTCAGGTGGGCCCCAGCATTTT. This sequence encodes CASSQSSGGPQHF.

The chain carries TRBV20-1 and TRBJ2-7, with 8 bases matching TRBD1. The length of the CDR3 is 12 residues. Per the germline V gene, CDR1 is DFQATT and CDR2 is SNEGSKA (reference sequence). Trimming removed 5 bases from V and 4 bases from J; junction bases left unmatched: 4. The CDR3 loop is CSAPDRAYEQYF. In DNA form, the CDR3 reads TGCAGTGCTCCGGACAGGGCATACGAGCAGTACTTC.

This clonotype occurred a few times. V usage is TRBV7-3 and J usage is TRBJ2-5; tentative D call: TRBD2 (6 bases). Germline V gene lookup returns CDR1 SGHTA and CDR2 FQGTGA. Deletions cut 5 bases from V and 2 bases from J, with 12 bases between. This CDR3 is 14 amino acids long. In DNA, the CDR3 is TGTGCCAGCAGCAAAGGAGGGGTTCAAGAGACCCAGTACTTC. Translated: CASSKGGVQETQYF.

This clonotype was counted at least ten times. The chain is built from TRBV11-2 and TRBJ2-3; possible D gene TRBD2, 5 bases. Trimming cost V 10 bases and J 4 bases, with 9 bases left between them. This CDR3 comprises 11 residues. Germline V lookup: CDR1 SGHAT, CDR2 FQNNGV. DNA for the CDR3: TGTGCCACCAGGAGGTCAGATACGCAGTATTTT. Translation: CATRRSDTQYF.

This clonotype showed up many times. The DNA for the CDR3 is TGTGCCAGCAGTCCCACAGGGAACACTGAAGCTTTCTTT. Protein product: CASSPTGNTEAFF. This rearrangement joins TRBV28 to TRBJ1-1; D is perhaps TRBD1 (5 bases). The germline V and J ends were trimmed by 5 bases and 1 base, with 8 bases remaining between them. The CDR3 loop spans 13 amino acids. Germline lookup yields CDR1 MDHEN and CDR2 SYDVKM.

This clonotype was seen repeatedly, ten times or more. The CDR3 is CASSPGDYRDGELFF. CDR3 sequence (DNA): TGTGCCAGCTCACCGGGGGACTACCGAGACGGGGAGCTGTTTTTT. The J gene is TRBJ2-2, the V gene TRBV18, with 7 bases matching TRBD2. The germline CDR1 and CDR2 sequences are KGHSH and LQKENI. This CDR3 is 15 amino acids long. V lost 3 bases to trimming and J lost 7 bases; unmatched junction nucleotides: 8.

This clonotype was counted at least ten times. This chain uses TRBV20-1 with TRBJ1-6, with 8 bases that match TRBD1. After removal of 7 bases from V and 7 bases from J, the junction contained 9 bases not matched to a gene. This CDR3 has 14 amino acids. CDR1 DFQATT and CDR2 SNEGSKA come from the germline V gene (reference sequence). The CDR3 DNA reads TGCAGTGTCCCGGACAGGGCGAGAAATTCACCCCTCCACTTT. Residues: CSVPDRARNSPLHF.

This clonotype was observed a handful of times. The chain combines TRBV6-2 or TRBV6-3 with TRBJ2-3; TRBD2 aligns across 9 bases. The CDR3 consists of 15 residues. The trim removed 5 bases at V and 7 bases at J, leaving 10 bases unmatched. The germline V gene encodes CDR1 MNHEY and CDR2 SVGEGT. The CDR3 DNA is TGTGCCAGCAGTGTGGGACTAGCTCGTTCATATACGCAGTATTTT. Translated, it gives CASSVGLARSYTQYF.

There are many counts of this clonotype. This chain joins TRBV11-2 and TRBJ2-2; 13 bases agree with TRBD2. The CDR3 extends over 18 amino acids. Germline V gives CDR1 SGHAT, CDR2 FQNNGV. J lost 3 bases, V lost 4 bases, and 8 bases had no gene match. The CDR3 spells CASSSIRTSGSYTGELFF. The CDR3 coding sequence is TGTGCCAGCAGCTCCATTAGGACTAGCGGGAGCTACACCGGGGAGCTGTTTTTT.

The chain employs TRBV28 and TRBJ1-2, with D hard to call. V was pared by 4 bases and J by 4 bases, with 16 bases between. The CDR3 contains 15 residues. CDR1 is MDHEN, CDR2 SYDVKM, per germline. The CDR3 DNA reads as TGTGCCAGCAGTTCAGGAAGGTTGGACTTCTATGGCTACACCTTC. This encodes CASSSGRLDFYGYTF.